This passage covers 21 T cell receptor beta chains from one sample sequenced in a study of blood T cell repertoires in COVID-19. Assay used: immunoSEQ multiplex PCR; TCRdb lists only in-frame clones, some missing. Found here are about 200,000 clones, around 86% of them singletons; the top ten hold about 6.5%. Sequences were obtained from peripheral blood. The receptors here all came from a man aged 55-75 years who had recovered from COVID-19.

This chain uses TRBV7-3 with TRBJ2-3, with 9 positions matching TRBD2. Germline V gene lookup returns CDR1 SGHTA and CDR2 FQGTGA. Germline trimming cut 6 bases from V and 0 bases from J; bases unmatched to any gene: 4. CDR3 length: 15 amino acids. Here the CDR3 reads CASRFSGGSTDTQYF. Here the CDR3 DNA reads TGTGCCAGCAGGTTTAGCGGGGGAAGCACAGATACGCAGTATTTT.

This clone was detected only once. The rearrangement links TRBV3-1 (or the pseudogene TRBV3-2) to TRBJ2-7; D gene uncertain. Germline assignment: CDR1 LGHDT and CDR2 YNNKEL (reference sequence). The V end was cut by 4 bases, the J end by 3 bases, with 10 bases between. This CDR3 is 13 amino acids long. The CDR3 DNA follows: TGTGCCAGCAGCCGAGGAGCCTTCTACGAGCAGTACTTC. This translates into CASSRGAFYEQYF.

The CDR3 protein is CASNDYPNTGELFF. Here the CDR3 DNA reads TGTGCCAGCAATGACTACCCGAACACCGGGGAGCTGTTTTTT. The J gene is TRBJ2-2, the V gene TRBV27, with D possibly matching TRBD2 (5 bases). The V gene's germline CDR1 is MNHEY and CDR2 SMNVEV (reference sequence). This CDR3 is built from 14 residues. Trimming took off 7 bases at V and 0 bases at J, with 9 bases between the two ends.

The rearrangement uses TRBV5-1 and TRBJ2-1; TRBD1 is a possible D gene (6 bases). Germline lookup yields CDR1 SGHRS and CDR2 YFSETQ. The CDR3 contains 16 residues. The ends were cut back, 4 bases at V and 2 bases at J, with 16 bases in the middle. CDR3 DNA sequence: TGCGCCAGCAGCCCGATCGCAGGGGCCCCCTACAATGAGCAGTTCTTC. It codes for CASSPIAGAPYNEQFF.

V and J are TRBV3-1 (or the pseudogene TRBV3-2) and TRBJ1-2; 7 bases match TRBD1. With 0 bases clipped from V and 4 bases from J, the junction kept 5 bases outside the gene matches. CDR1 LGHDT and CDR2 YNNKEL come from the germline V gene (reference sequence). The CDR3 is made up of 15 amino acids. CDR3 protein: CASSQEPTGIYGYTF. The CDR3 DNA sequence: TGTGCCAGCAGCCAAGAACCGACAGGGATCTATGGCTACACCTTC.

The chain recombines TRBV9 with TRBJ2-6; 10 bases are a match to TRBD1. The V gene end was trimmed by 4 bases and the J gene end by 4 bases; junction bases not matched to a gene: 17. The CDR3 consists of 20 residues. Germline V gives CDR1 SGDLS, CDR2 YYNGEE. The CDR3 DNA is TGTGCCAGCAGCCCCCAAGGGCCCCGAAGACAGGGGGCAGGGGCCAACGTCCTGACTTTC. This codes for CASSPQGPRRQGAGANVLTF. Full variable domain (missing parts from reference TRBV9 and TRBJ2-6): DSGVTQTPKHLITATGQRVTLRCSPRSGDLSVYWYQQSLDQGLQFLIQYYNGEERAKGNILERFSAQQFPDLHSELNLSSLELGDSALYFCASSPQGPRRQGAGANVLTFGAGSRLTVL.

V and J are TRBV5-6 and TRBJ2-5; 10 bases agree with TRBD1. CDR1 is SGHDT and CDR2 is YYEEEE in the germline V gene. The CDR3 has 15 amino acids. V lost 7 bases and J lost 5; bases outside the gene matches: 11. Written as DNA, the CDR3 is TGTGCCAGCTCCGCCAGGGGACAGGGGAGGGAGACCCAGTACTTC. Amino acids: CASSARGQGRETQYF.

This chain links TRBV4-1 with TRBJ2-7, with TRBD1 identical over 7 bases. This CDR3 has 14 residues. J lost 6 bases, V lost 4 bases, and 9 bases had no gene match. Per the germline V gene, CDR1 is MGHRA and CDR2 is YSYEKL. CDR3 region: CASSLTGSGGEQYF. The CDR3 nucleotides are TGCGCCAGCAGCCTGACAGGGAGTGGTGGCGAGCAGTACTTC.

CDR3 nucleotides: TGTGCCACCAGCAGAGATTTTTCTGGACAGGGGTTCATCGGCTACACCTTC. Its protein product is CATSRDFSGQGFIGYTF. The V call is TRBV15, the J call TRBJ1-2; 9 bases line up with TRBD1. The junction had 13 bases not matched to a gene; V was cut back by 0 bases and J by 8 bases. The CDR3 consists of 17 residues. Germline CDR1 reads LNHNV; CDR2 reads YYDKDF (reference sequence).

A few counts support this clone. This chain uses TRBV4-3 with TRBJ2-3; TRBD1 matches 8 bases. CDR1 is LGHNA and CDR2 is YSLEER in the germline V gene. This CDR3 region has 16 residues. The junction had 7 bases not matched to a gene; V was cut back by 2 bases and J by 3 bases. The CDR3 nucleotides read TGCGCCAGCAGCCAACCAGGGGGCGGAAGGACAGATACGCAGTATTTT. It is translated as CASSQPGGGRTDTQYF.

V is TRBV19 and J is TRBJ1-5, with D possibly being TRBD1 (6 bases). V dropped 5 bases and J dropped 4 bases, with 24 bases sitting between them. The CDR3 extends over 18 amino acids. The germline V gene encodes CDR1 LNHDA and CDR2 SQIVND (reference sequence). This CDR3 is CASSHGGAGAPVNQPQHF. The CDR3 DNA reads TGTGCCAGTAGTCACGGGGGGGCCGGGGCCCCGGTGAATCAGCCCCAGCATTTT.

V gene TRBV7-2 combines with J gene TRBJ2-1; 10 bases fit TRBD2. The CDR3 has 16 amino acids. Germline-derived CDR1 and CDR2 are SGHTA and FQGNSA. Trimming cost V 7 bases and J 4 bases; bases outside gene matches: 10. In DNA form, the CDR3 reads TGTGCCAGCACCCCCAGCGGGGGGGCCTTTTACAATGAGCAGTTCTTC. Its protein product is CASTPSGGAFYNEQFF.

The chain joins TRBV6-5 to TRBJ1-4, with 8 nucleotides matching TRBD1. Germline V gene sequence: CDR1 MNHEY, CDR2 SVGAGI. Trimming cost V 0 bases and J 4 bases; bases outside gene matches: 4. This CDR3 contains 16 residues. The CDR3 spells CASSYSGTGGNEKLFF. CDR3 sequence (DNA): TGTGCCAGCAGTTACTCGGGCACAGGGGGTAATGAAAAACTGTTTTTT.

The CDR3 loop is CASSPPSDTQYF. The CDR3 DNA sequence: TGTGCCAGCAGCCCCCCCTCAGATACGCAGTATTTT. V gene TRBV7-2 combines with J gene TRBJ2-3; no clear D gene. This CDR3 spans 12 amino acids. V lost 5 bases and J lost 4, with 7 bases in between. Germline CDR1 reads SGHTA; CDR2 reads FQGNSA.

The chain joins TRBV29-1 to TRBJ1-2; D is possibly TRBD1 (5 bases). The germline gives CDR1 SQVTM, CDR2 ANQGSEA. The CDR3 has 11 amino acids. Trimming left V 7 bases short and J 6 bases short, with 12 bases between. The DNA of the CDR3 is TGCAGCGCATGGACACTGGATGGCTACACCTTC. It yields the protein CSAWTLDGYTF.

This clone has just a few counts. This sequence joins TRBV19 and TRBJ1-2; D perhaps matches TRBD1 (5 bases). The CDR3 sequence is 13 residues long. The ends were cut back, 8 bases at V and 2 bases at J, with 12 bases in the middle. Germline V CDR1 and CDR2: LNHDA, SQIVND (reference sequence). CDR3 nucleotides: TGTGCCAGTGGCGACAGCCCAAACTATGGCTACACCTTC. Translation gives CASGDSPNYGYTF.

This chain's CDR3 is CASGEAGGARFSAFF. The CDR3, as DNA: TGTGCCAGTGGGGAAGCTGGGGGCGCCAGGTTTTCAGCTTTCTTT. The chain joins TRBV19 to TRBJ1-1; possibly TRBD1 for D (6 bases). Trimming removed 8 bases from V and 10 bases from J, with 26 bases in between. The germline gives CDR1 LNHDA, CDR2 SQIVND (reference sequence). The CDR3 has 15 residues.

The chain uses TRBV4-3 and TRBJ2-3, with unresolved D. The CDR3 runs to 14 residues. Germline-derived CDR1 and CDR2 are LGHNA and YSLEER. V shed 0 bases and J shed 1 base, with 5 bases lying between them. Written as DNA, the CDR3 is TGCGCCAGCAGCCAAGATGGAGGCACAGATACGCAGTATTTT. Encoded protein: CASSQDGGTDTQYF.

CDR3: CASSLGTSGGYEQYF. The CDR3 DNA follows: TGCGCCAGCAGCTTGGGCACTAGCGGGGGTTACGAGCAGTACTTC. The chain employs TRBV5-1 and TRBJ2-7; TRBD2 aligns across 11 bases. This CDR3 spans 15 amino acids. V shed 0 bases, J shed 4 bases, and the junction held 3 bases outside the gene matches. The germline V gene has CDR1 SGHRS and CDR2 YFSETQ. The variable domain in full, completed from reference TRBV5-1 and TRBJ2-7, reads KAGVTQTPRYLIKTRGQQVTLSCSPISGHRSVSWYQQTPGQGLQFLFEYFSETQRNKGNFPGRFSGRQFSNSRSEMNVSTLELGDSALYLCASSLGTSGGYEQYFGPGTRLTVT.

The V and J genes are TRBV6-5 and TRBJ1-2; D is unresolved. CDR3 size: 14 residues. Germline CDR1 reads MNHEY; CDR2 reads SVGAGI. V dropped 11 bases and J dropped 4 bases, with 20 bases sitting between them. In nucleotides, the CDR3 is TGTGCCTCATGGCCAACTCTCGTAGCCTATGGCTACACCTTC. As protein: CASWPTLVAYGYTF.

CDR3: CASSNTSGRIYEQYF. In nucleotides, the CDR3 is TGTGCCAGCAGCAACACTAGCGGGAGGATCTACGAGCAGTACTTC. The chain combines TRBV7-3 with TRBJ2-7; 12 bases map to TRBD2. V shed 5 bases and J 3 bases; nucleotides not matched to a gene: 5. The germline gives CDR1 SGHTA, CDR2 FQGTGA. This CDR3 spans 15 amino acids.